The 29 T cell receptor beta chains below come from one sample, sequenced in a study of cytomegalovirus exposure and HLA in healthy donors. PCR amplification relied on 60 Vbeta primers (plus 13 Jbeta primers). Sequenced by immunoSEQ multiplex PCR; TCRdb stores in-frame clones only, minus some. The sample has approximately 130,000 clones, roughly 85% seen once; the top ten hold under 8.5%. Input material: PBMCs. The receptors here all came from a young woman in good health and CMV-seropositive.

This clone was counted once. The V call is TRBV30, the J call TRBJ2-2; D is perhaps TRBD2 (5 bases). The germline CDR1 and CDR2 sequences are GTSNPN and SVGIG (reference sequence). This CDR3 is 14 amino acids long. V gave up 2 bases and J gave up 4 bases, with 11 bases separating them. CDR3 loop: CAWSRQAGTGELFF. The CDR3 bases are TGTGCCTGGAGTCGGCAGGCGGGCACCGGGGAGCTGTTTTTT.

The V and J genes are TRBV28 and TRBJ1-1, with 7 bases fitting TRBD1. Trimming cost V 7 bases and J 2 bases; bases outside gene matches: 4. The CDR3 loop spans 13 amino acids. Germline V gives CDR1 MDHEN, CDR2 SYDVKM. The CDR3 DNA follows: TGTGCCAGCACCCGACAGGGAAACACTGAAGCTTTCTTT. Translated, it gives CASTRQGNTEAFF.

This sequence joins TRBV18 and TRBJ2-1; TRBD1 aligns across 9 bases. The CDR3 is 14 residues long. V was clipped by 5 bases and J by 5 bases; unmatched bases: 4. Germline lookup yields CDR1 KGHSH and CDR2 LQKENI. This CDR3 is CASSSTGGDNEQFF. For the CDR3, the DNA is TGTGCCAGCTCATCGACAGGGGGGGACAATGAGCAGTTCTTC.

The genes are TRBV6-1 and TRBJ2-7; TRBD2 matches at 11 bases. The length of the CDR3 is 15 residues. J gave up 3 bases and V 9 bases, and 10 bases lay outside the gene matches. Germline assignment: CDR1 MNHNS and CDR2 SASEGT. CDR3 coding DNA: TGTGCCAGTACTAGCGGGGGCCCCCCCCTCTACGAGCAGTACTTC. Its protein product is CASTSGGPPLYEQYF.

The CDR3 spells CASRDRDYNEQFF. The CDR3 nucleotides are TGTGCCAGCAGGGACAGGGATTACAATGAGCAGTTCTTC. The chain carries TRBV7-9 and TRBJ2-1; 8 bases line up with TRBD1. J was trimmed by 4 bases and V by 6 bases; bases with no gene match: 2. Germline loops: CDR1 SEHNR, CDR2 FQNEAQ (reference sequence). This CDR3 region has 13 residues.

The rearrangement links TRBV5-1 to TRBJ2-5; 10 nucleotides agree with TRBD2. V lost 4 bases and J lost 1; bases outside the gene matches: 7. The germline gives CDR1 SGHRS, CDR2 YFSETQ. The CDR3 is 16 residues long. The DNA of the CDR3 is TGCGCCAGCAGCCCAGCTAGCGGGAGACTCCAAGAGACCCAGTACTTC. It encodes CASSPASGRLQETQYF.

The chain recombines TRBV2 with TRBJ2-7; D gene uncertain. Between the trimmed V and J ends, which lost 8 bases and 6 bases, there was a span of 8 bases. Germline V lookup: CDR1 SNHLY, CDR2 FYNNEI. This CDR3 spans 10 amino acids. CDR3 DNA sequence: TGTGCCAGCCAGGCGCTCGAGCAGTACTTC. Its translation is CASQALEQYF.

This rearrangement joins TRBV18 to TRBJ1-1, with 8 nucleotides matching TRBD1. The germline V gene encodes CDR1 KGHSH and CDR2 LQKENI. The CDR3 is 15 amino acids. Unmatched junction bases numbered 4, after V lost 1 base and J lost 3 bases. Here the CDR3 DNA reads TGTGCCAGCTCACCACGGACAGGGTGGGACACTGAAGCTTTCTTT. This gives the protein CASSPRTGWDTEAFF.

V is TRBV25-1 and J is TRBJ2-7, with 7 bases matching TRBD1. CDR3 length: 14 amino acids. Trimming cost V 4 bases and J 3 bases; bases outside gene matches: 6. From germline, CDR1 is MGHDK and CDR2 SYGVNS. CDR3 nucleotide sequence: TGTGCCAGCAGTGCCCCCGGGACAGTCTACGAGCAGTACTTC. Residues: CASSAPGTVYEQYF.

The chain has TRBV28 and TRBJ1-2; tentative D call: TRBD1 (5 bases). In germline, CDR1 is MDHEN, CDR2 SYDVKM. The CDR3 length is 15 residues. Trimming removed 4 bases at V and 6 bases at J, with 18 bases between. CDR3 sequence: CASSSQGGRSDGYTF. CDR3 nucleotides: TGTGCCAGCAGTTCCCAGGGTGGAAGGAGCGATGGCTACACCTTC.

This clone was counted once. The CDR3 is CASRYRFYGPQHF. The CDR3 DNA sequence: TGTGCCAGCAGGTACCGCTTCTATGGGCCCCAGCATTTT. V is TRBV9 and J is TRBJ1-5; D is uncertain. This CDR3 region has 13 residues. V lost 5 bases to trimming and J lost 9 bases, with 15 bases between them. Per germline, CDR1 SGDLS and CDR2 YYNGEE.

The V call is TRBV6-5, the J call TRBJ1-6; D gene unclear. The CDR3 runs to 14 residues. V gave up 5 bases and J gave up 8 bases, with 13 bases separating them. CDR1 is MNHEY, CDR2 SVGAGI, per germline. CDR3 loop: CASSRQHQYSPLHF. The CDR3 DNA sequence: TGTGCCAGCAGTAGACAACACCAATATTCACCCCTCCACTTT.

The chain links TRBV2 to TRBJ1-2; TRBD1 agrees at 7 bases. Unmatched junction bases numbered 6, after V lost 4 bases and J lost 4 bases. The CDR3 runs 14 residues. Per the germline V gene, CDR1 is SNHLY and CDR2 is FYNNEI. CDR3 amino acids: CASSGGSGGYGYTF. The CDR3 DNA follows: TGTGCCAGCAGTGGGGGGTCAGGGGGCTATGGCTACACCTTC.

CDR3 sequence reads: CASSDRLPPYEQYF. CDR3 DNA: TGTGCCAGCAGTGACAGGCTTCCACCCTACGAGCAGTACTTC. The rearrangement links TRBV2 to TRBJ2-7, with D hard to call. The CDR3 covers 14 residues. V lost 3 bases, J lost 2 bases, and 11 bases lay in between. The germline CDR1 and CDR2 sequences are SNHLY and FYNNEI.

J is TRBJ2-3 and V is TRBV28; D is possibly TRBD2 (6 bases). Germline values: CDR1 MDHEN, CDR2 SYDVKM. CDR3 length equals 16 residues. The ends were cut back, 0 bases at V and 4 bases at J, with 14 bases in the middle. CDR3: CASSLWREEEADTQYF. CDR3 in DNA: TGTGCCAGCAGTTTATGGAGGGAGGAGGAGGCAGATACGCAGTATTTT. Complete variable domain (other parts from reference TRBV28 and TRBJ2-3): DVKVTQSSRYLVKRTGEKVFLECVQDMDHENMFWYRQDPGLGLRLIYFSYDVKMKEKGDIPEGYSVSREKKERFSLILESASTNQTSMYLCASSLWREEEADTQYFGPGTRLTVL.

This clone was observed a single time. V is TRBV5-6 and J is TRBJ2-5, with D possibly matching TRBD1 (5 bases). Trimming removed 4 bases at V and 12 bases at J, with 16 bases between. Germline V lookup: CDR1 SGHDT, CDR2 YYEEEE. CDR3 length equals 12 residues. Here the CDR3 reads CASSNPTVPKYF. The CDR3 nucleotides are TGTGCCAGCAGCAACCCGACAGTTCCCAAGTACTTC.

The CDR3 DNA sequence: TGTGCCAGCAGCTCATCGGGATTCTCCTACGAGCAGTACTTC. Protein product: CASSSSGFSYEQYF. The chain couples TRBV7-9 to TRBJ2-7; possible D gene TRBD2, 5 bases. Germline V gene lookup returns CDR1 SEHNR and CDR2 FQNEAQ (reference sequence). CDR3 length equals 14 residues. V was shortened by 4 bases and J by 0 bases, with 10 bases between the two germline ends.

The chain recombines TRBV27 with TRBJ1-6; D gene unclear. Germline lookup yields CDR1 MNHEY and CDR2 SMNVEV (reference sequence). This CDR3 is 14 amino acids long. V dropped 4 bases and J dropped 9 bases, with 13 bases sitting between them. CDR3 bases: TGTGCCAGCAGTTCCGGGGTAATAGGTTCACCCCTCCACTTT. Translating gives CASSSGVIGSPLHF.

The rearrangement links TRBV19 to TRBJ1-3; 10 bases are shared with TRBD1. J lost 3 bases, V lost 6 bases, and 5 bases had no gene match. CDR1 and CDR2 (germline): LNHDA, SQIVND (reference sequence). The length of the CDR3 is 15 residues. The CDR3 spells CASRQGTGVGNTIYF. In DNA, the CDR3 is TGTGCCAGTAGGCAAGGGACAGGGGTTGGAAACACCATATATTTT. Full variable domain (rest looked up from reference TRBV19 and TRBJ1-3): DGGITQSPKYLFRKEGQNVTLSCEQNLNHDAMYWYRQDPGQGLRLIYYSQIVNDFQKGDIAEGYSVSREKKESFPLTVTSAQKNPTAFYLCASRQGTGVGNTIYFGEGSWLTVV.

The DNA for the CDR3 is TGTGCCAGCAGCCCCAACACCGGGACAGGGCCTCCCGCCTATGGCTACACCTTC. Protein: CASSPNTGTGPPAYGYTF. This rearrangement joins TRBV11-3 to TRBJ1-2; 9 nucleotides match TRBD1. There are 18 residues in the CDR3. Germline V gene sequence: CDR1 SGHNT, CDR2 YENEEA. After removal of 5 bases from V and 4 bases from J, the junction contained 17 bases not matched to a gene.

The genes are TRBV7-2 and TRBJ2-7; D may be TRBD1 (5 bases). Trimming took off 5 bases at V and 3 bases at J, with 11 bases between the two ends. The CDR3 runs to 13 residues. Germline-derived CDR1 and CDR2 are SGHTA and FQGNSA. The CDR3 protein is CASSATAFYEQYF. The CDR3 bases are TGTGCCAGCAGCGCGACAGCTTTCTACGAGCAGTACTTC.

The chain combines TRBV19 with TRBJ1-4; the match to TRBD1 covers 10 bases. This CDR3 region has 15 residues. J was trimmed by 6 bases and V by 3 bases; bases with no gene match: 4. CDR1 and CDR2 from the germline V gene are LNHDA and SQIVND (reference sequence). This CDR3 is CASSIWDRGDEKLFF. The CDR3 DNA follows: TGTGCCAGTAGTATCTGGGACAGGGGCGATGAAAAACTGTTTTTT.

Note on this clone: The same CDR3 arises from other DNA sequences in this sample as well. The V gene is TRBV5-1, the J gene TRBJ2-3; 12 bases fit TRBD2. V was clipped by 5 bases and J by 6 bases; unmatched bases: 4. The CDR3 consists of 14 residues. Looked up from germline, CDR1 is SGHRS and CDR2 is YFSETQ. Here the CDR3 DNA reads TGCGCCAGCAGACTAGCGGGAGGTGAGGATACGCAGTATTTT. Its translation: CASRLAGGEDTQYF.

With respect to this clone: This CDR3 is also generated by other DNA sequences in the sample. The genes are TRBV28 and TRBJ2-5, with TRBD1 matching 7 bases. This CDR3 region has 13 residues. In germline, CDR1 is MDHEN, CDR2 SYDVKM. V shed 3 bases and J 4 bases; nucleotides not matched to a gene: 2. DNA of the CDR3: TGTGCCAGCAGTTTGGCAGGGGGAGAGACCCAGTACTTC. Its translation: CASSLAGGETQYF.

The chain carries TRBV9 and TRBJ2-1; 7 bases are shared with TRBD1. From germline, CDR1 is SGDLS and CDR2 YYNGEE. Trimming at V came to 6 bases and at J to 0 bases, leaving 6 bases not matched to a gene. The CDR3 consists of 15 residues. CDR3 DNA sequence: TGTGCCAGCACCTCGGGACAGAGCTCCTACAATGAGCAGTTCTTC. This codes for CASTSGQSSYNEQFF.

The chain is built from TRBV6-1 and TRBJ2-3; 12 bases align to TRBD2. This CDR3 has 17 amino acids. Unmatched junction bases numbered 9, after V lost 2 bases and J lost 6 bases. Germline V gene sequence: CDR1 MNHNS, CDR2 SASEGT. The CDR3 region is CASSERRLAGAKDTQYF. Written as DNA, the CDR3 is TGTGCCAGCAGTGAACGGAGACTAGCGGGGGCCAAGGATACGCAGTATTTT.

The chain has TRBV29-1 and TRBJ2-7; D possibly corresponds to TRBD1 (6 bases). V lost 1 base and J lost 2, with 18 bases in between. Looked up from germline, CDR1 is SQVTM and CDR2 is ANQGSEA. The CDR3 is 16 amino acids. The CDR3 protein is CSVEGAGAGATYEQYF. As DNA, the CDR3 is TGCAGCGTTGAAGGTGCCGGGGCAGGGGCTACCTACGAGCAGTACTTC.

This chain connects TRBV6-5 to TRBJ1-5; TRBD1 aligns across 9 bases. Unmatched junction bases numbered 3, after V lost 4 bases and J lost 5 bases. There are 14 residues in the CDR3. CDR1 MNHEY and CDR2 SVGAGI come from the germline V gene. In DNA form, the CDR3 reads TGTGCCAGCAGTTTTCGGACAGGGGATCAGCCCCAGCATTTT. This sequence encodes CASSFRTGDQPQHF.

For this clone: This is likely a read error, given that the CDR3 carries no conserved phenylalanine or tryptophan at its end. The V call is TRBV7-9, the J call TRBJ2-7; 7 bases map to TRBD2. CDR1 is SEHNR and CDR2 is FQNEAQ in the germline V gene (reference sequence). The CDR3 is 12 residues long. In nucleotides, the CDR3 is TGTGCTTGGGGGGGTAGCGGCTACGAGCAGTACCTC. Translation gives CAWGGSGYEQYL.